This is a list of T cell receptor beta chains from one sample in a study of response to subunit inactivated influenza vaccine. From the RT-PCR reads, TCRdb called clonotypes with MiXCR, one entry per CDR3 protein. Here the sample spans over 450,000 distinct CDR3 sequences, under 15% being singletons. The sequenced sample was PBMCs from blood, obtained about 6 weeks after vaccination. These receptor sequences come from a man aged 45-65 years who received an inactivated influenza vaccine. The CDR3 runs from the conserved cysteine through the conserved F or W. A D gene is named only where the DNA matches it firmly. Clone size is stated in some rows and not others, as once, few, many or a class when expanded.

clone_size	j_call	d_call	v_call	cdr3_aa	cdr3_nt
NA	TRBJ2-3	NA	TRBV10-3	CATDRDIATRDTQYF	TGTGCCACGGACCGTGATATAGCGACTCGAGATACGCAGTATTTT
many	TRBJ2-7	NA	TRBV20-1	CSADRDNEQYF	TGCAGTGCGGATCGGGACAACGAGCAGTACTTC
many	TRBJ2-7	NA	TRBV7-2	CASSFTRRTYEQYF	TGTGCCAGCAGCTTTACTAGACGGACCTACGAGCAGTACTTC
few	TRBJ2-2	TRBD2	TRBV5-5	CASSWTGTSGINTGELFF	TGTGCCAGCAGCTGGACAGGGACTAGCGGGATAAACACCGGGGAGCTGTTTTTT
NA	TRBJ2-3	NA	TRBV7-9	CASSSVQDTQYF	TGTGCCAGCAGCTCAGTTCAAGATACGCAGTATTTT
few	TRBJ2-1	NA	TRBV7-9	CASSFELSNEQFF	TGTGCCAGCAGCTTTGAACTTTCCAATGAGCAGTTCTTC
few	TRBJ2-3	TRBD2	TRBV4-3	CASSQGLRGSTDTQYF	TGCGCCAGCAGCCAAGGTTTGCGGGGGAGCACAGATACGCAGTATTTT
NA	TRBJ1-1	NA	TRBV7-9	CASSLSGGLNTEAFF	TGTGCCAGCAGCTTAAGTGGGGGGCTGAACACTGAAGCTTTCTTT
NA	TRBJ2-7	NA	TRBV20-1	CSANSLRFGEQYF	TGCAGTGCTAACTCGTTGAGGTTCGGGGAGCAGTACTTC
many	TRBJ2-1	TRBD2	TRBV20-1	CSAREPRLADNEQFF	TGCAGTGCTAGAGAACCCCGACTAGCGGACAATGAGCAGTTCTTC
few	TRBJ2-4	TRBD2	TRBV12-3/TRBV12-4	CASSHSGRAKNIQYF	TGTGCCAGCAGCCATAGCGGGAGGGCCAAAAACATTCAGTACTTC
NA	TRBJ2-4	NA	TRBV10-3	CALSLAKRGAVKNIQYF	TGTGCCCTCAGTTTAGCGAAGAGGGGGGCGGTCAAAAACATTCAGTACTTC